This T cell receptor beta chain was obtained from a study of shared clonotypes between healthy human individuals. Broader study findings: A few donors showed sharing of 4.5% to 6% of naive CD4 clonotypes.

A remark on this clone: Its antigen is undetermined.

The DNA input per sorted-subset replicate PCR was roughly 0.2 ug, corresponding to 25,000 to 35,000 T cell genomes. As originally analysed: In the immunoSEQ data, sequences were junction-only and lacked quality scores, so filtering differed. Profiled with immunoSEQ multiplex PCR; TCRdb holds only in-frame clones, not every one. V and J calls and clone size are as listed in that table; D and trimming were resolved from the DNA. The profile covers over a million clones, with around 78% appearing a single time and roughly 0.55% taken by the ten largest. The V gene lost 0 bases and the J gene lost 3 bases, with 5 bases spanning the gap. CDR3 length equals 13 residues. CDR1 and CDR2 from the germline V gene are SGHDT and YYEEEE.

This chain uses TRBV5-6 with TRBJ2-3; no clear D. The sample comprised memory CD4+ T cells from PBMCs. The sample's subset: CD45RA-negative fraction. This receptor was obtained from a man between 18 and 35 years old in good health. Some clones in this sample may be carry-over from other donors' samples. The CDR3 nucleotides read TGTGCCAGCAGCTTGGGGGAAACAGATACGCAGTATTTT. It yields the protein CASSLGETDTQYF.